This TCR beta chain originates from a study of T cell responses to AZD1222 COVID-19 vaccine (dated by TCRdb to 2020 to 2022). Background for the entire study: TCR sequencing covered roughly 230 trial participants: about 210 given two doses of AZD1222 and 26 given two doses of MenACWY control vaccine. Enrollment into the trials was organized by age into subgroups of 18-55, 56-69 and 70-plus years, and those subgroups contained 148, 28 and 57 TCR-sequenced participants, respectively. The paper's findings and limits, for the study overall: No day 14 peak-response samples were available, so repertoires were characterized only after the peak T cell response. Participants were mostly white British, with more females than males. The authors suggested clonal diversity may have been underestimated. The whole spike protein was spanned by vaccine-associated CD4 TCRs, and dominant responses were seen in regions 160-218 and 743-854. In the small 56-69-year group, the increase in depth fell short of significance, most likely because of low power. Epitopes outside the regions mutated in the B.1.351 and B.1.1.7 variants were reportedly recognized by nearly half of the unique spike-specific TCRs. Conclusions about previously exposed vaccinees are limited, since just five or six AZD1222 recipients were seropositive for SARS-CoV-2 at baseline. After two AZD1222 doses, spike-specific TCR breadth and depth were significantly higher than at day 0 and than in MenACWY recipients.

Cut back by 5 bases and 0 bases, the V and J ends lie 12 bases apart. CDR1 and CDR2, looked up from the germline V gene, are SGHRS and YFSETQ. Counted from cysteine to phenylalanine, this CDR3 has 14 amino acids. The entry retains the CDR3 DNA only, 42 bases that are in frame from base 1. The CDR3 regions of human TCRbeta chains were analyzed by immunosequencing. The study's own analysis went as follows. Repertoire TCRs were checked for matches against a reference library of SARS-CoV-2-specific TCRs that had been generated using the MIRA antigen-specificity platform. Breadth was defined as the fraction of unique TCRs that were SARS-CoV-2-associated, and depth was defined as the fraction of total T cells that were SARS-CoV-2-associated. Using the MIRA data, every spike-specific TCR was mapped to the spike region that the TCR reacted to and assigned to either a CD4 or a CD8 class. Log10-transformed breadth and depth values were compared by one-way ANOVA with Sidak's multiple comparisons tests. The table comes from immuneACCESS by way of TCRdb, which keeps in-frame sequences with V and J called. Part of the clones is missing from these tables; in studies checked, under half for an unresolved V gene and the rest for unknown reasons. That table supplies the V and J calls and clone size; D and trimming were determined from the DNA. A total of approximately 150,000 clones appear in this sample, 80% to 95% of them only once. Around 1.3% of the sample rests with the top ten.

Remarks on this clone: The antigen this receptor binds is unknown. Base qualities are not recorded, but no much larger clone differs from it by a single base.

Explained via the paper, the time point label denotes: about 28 days (+/-7) after the second vaccine dose. AZD1222 recipients whose second dose came at about 4 weeks and those whose second dose came at about 12 weeks were combined into one group, since spike-specific TCR depth and breadth did not differ between the two schedules. Vaccinee samples came from UK trials COV001 and COV002, including a single-blind randomized controlled phase 2/3 trial of AZD1222 (ChAdOx1 nCoV-19) in healthy adults. Trial participant PBMC samples were collected at day 0 and day 28 after the second dose for TCRbeta chain sequencing.

Recombination joined TRBV5-1 with TRBJ2-7; the D assignment is uncertain and may be TRBD1 or TRBD2, with 5 bases supporting each. Sequencing was performed on peripheral blood, taken 28 days after the second AZD1222 dose. This sequence was found in an adult who received the AZD1222 COVID-19 vaccine. CDR3 protein: CASSTGADSYEQYF. The nucleotide sequence reads TGCGCCAGCAGTACCGGGGCTGACTCCTACGAGCAGTACTTC.